This section outlines one T cell receptor (beta chain) sequence together with its context. Its antigen is as yet unknown. These data belong to a study of cytomegalovirus exposure and HLA in healthy donors. The PCR contained 60 Vbeta and 13 Jbeta primers. The protocol was immunoSEQ multiplex PCR, while the TCRdb copy is restricted to in-frame clones and leaves out a portion. The sample lists hundreds of thousands of clones; almost 85% were seen once. Germline assignment: CDR1 SGHRS and CDR2 YFSETQ. The CDR3 has 16 amino acids. Between the trimmed V and J ends, which lost 4 bases and 0 bases, there was a span of 15 bases. Whole-study findings and limits: Relative to the roughly 700-donor mean, N-insertions were reportedly fewer in an Asian-associated ancestry cluster in a later analysis.

The clonotype comes from a woman in her thirties or forties in good health and CMV-seronegative. Source material: PBMCs. The rearrangement joins TRBV5-1 to TRBJ2-3; D possibly corresponds to TRBD2 (5 bases). The CDR3 DNA sequence: TGCGCCAGCAGCCTTCGGACTGGCAGGAGCACAGATACGCAGTATTTT. As protein: CASSLRTGRSTDTQYF.